This T cell receptor beta chain was identified in a study of blood T cell repertoires in COVID-19. For the study at large: PBMCs, B-cell-depleted T cells, or T cells were the source of the cDNA or gDNA that made up the material.

The CDR3 has 14 residues. Germline V lookup: CDR1 MNHNY, CDR2 SVGAGI (reference sequence). Trimming took 7 bases from V and 7 from J; bases not matched to a gene: 4. The authors' processing: From reference gene primer amplification, estimates of nucleated cell counts were derived. Profiling relied on immunoSEQ multiplex PCR, and the TCRdb table lists in-frame clones only, not all of them. V and J calls and clone size are those listed in that table; D and trimming were worked out from the DNA. The table has about 170,000 clones, 70% to 90% seen once. The receptor was derived from a man aged 45-60 years who had recovered from COVID-19. This chain joins TRBV6-6 and TRBJ1-6, with 10 bases lining up with TRBD1. Sequencing used peripheral blood. The CDR3 reads CASTLGQGNSPLHF. CDR3 sequence (DNA): TGTGCCAGCACCTTGGGACAGGGGAATTCACCCCTCCACTTT.